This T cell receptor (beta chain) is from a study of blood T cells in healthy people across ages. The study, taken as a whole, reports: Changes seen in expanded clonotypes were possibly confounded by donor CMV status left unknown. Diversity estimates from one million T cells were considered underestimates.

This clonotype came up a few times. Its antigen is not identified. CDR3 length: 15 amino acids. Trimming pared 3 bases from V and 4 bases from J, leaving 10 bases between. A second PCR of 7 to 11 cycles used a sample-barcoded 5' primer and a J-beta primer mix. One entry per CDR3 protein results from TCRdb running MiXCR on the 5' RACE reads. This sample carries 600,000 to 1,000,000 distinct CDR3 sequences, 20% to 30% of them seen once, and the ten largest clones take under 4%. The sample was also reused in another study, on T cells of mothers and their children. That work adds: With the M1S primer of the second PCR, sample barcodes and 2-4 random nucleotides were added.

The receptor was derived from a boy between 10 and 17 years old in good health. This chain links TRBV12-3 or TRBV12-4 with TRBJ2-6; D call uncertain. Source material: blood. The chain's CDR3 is CASSFDRPGANVLTF. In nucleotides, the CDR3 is TGTGCCAGCAGTTTTGACCGGCCGGGGGCCAACGTCCTGACTTTC.